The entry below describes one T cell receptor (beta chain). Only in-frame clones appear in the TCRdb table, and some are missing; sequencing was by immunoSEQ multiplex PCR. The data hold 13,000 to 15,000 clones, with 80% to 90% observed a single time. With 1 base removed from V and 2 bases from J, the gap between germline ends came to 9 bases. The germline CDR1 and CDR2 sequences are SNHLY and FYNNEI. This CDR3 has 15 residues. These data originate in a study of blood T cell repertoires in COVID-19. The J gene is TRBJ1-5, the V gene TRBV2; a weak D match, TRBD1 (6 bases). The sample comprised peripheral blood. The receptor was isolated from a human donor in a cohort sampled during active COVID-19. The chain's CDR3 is CASSEGRQGNQPQHF. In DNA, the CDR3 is TGTGCCAGCAGTGAAGGCCGACAGGGCAATCAGCCCCAGCATTTT.